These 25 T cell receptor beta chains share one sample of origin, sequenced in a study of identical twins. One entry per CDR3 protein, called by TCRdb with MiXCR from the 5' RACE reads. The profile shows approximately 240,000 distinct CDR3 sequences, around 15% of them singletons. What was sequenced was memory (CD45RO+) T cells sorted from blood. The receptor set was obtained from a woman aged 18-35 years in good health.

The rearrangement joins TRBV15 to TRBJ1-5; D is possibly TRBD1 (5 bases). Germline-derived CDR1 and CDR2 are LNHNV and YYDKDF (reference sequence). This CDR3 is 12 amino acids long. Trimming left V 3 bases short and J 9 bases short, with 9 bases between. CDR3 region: CATSRVGGPQHF. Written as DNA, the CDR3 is TGTGCCACCAGCAGGGTTGGGGGGCCCCAGCATTTT.

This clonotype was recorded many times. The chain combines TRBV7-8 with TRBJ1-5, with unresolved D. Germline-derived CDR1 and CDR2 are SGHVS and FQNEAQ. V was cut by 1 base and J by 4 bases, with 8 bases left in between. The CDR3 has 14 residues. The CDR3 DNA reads TGTGCCAGCAGCTTAGGGGCAGCGAATCAGCCCCAGCATTTT. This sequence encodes CASSLGAANQPQHF.

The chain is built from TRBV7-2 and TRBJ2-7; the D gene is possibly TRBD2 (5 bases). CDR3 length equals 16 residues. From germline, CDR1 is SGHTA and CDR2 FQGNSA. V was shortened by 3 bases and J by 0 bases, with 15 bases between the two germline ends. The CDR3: CASSLVYSAGSYEQYF. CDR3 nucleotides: TGTGCCAGCAGCTTGGTATATAGCGCCGGCTCCTACGAGCAGTACTTC. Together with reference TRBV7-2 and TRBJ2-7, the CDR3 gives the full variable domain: GAGVSQSPSNKVTEKGKDVELRCDPISGHTALYWYRQSLGQGLEFLIYFQGNSAPDKSGLPSDRFSAERTGGSVSTLTIQRTQQEDSAVYLCASSLVYSAGSYEQYFGPGTRLTVT.

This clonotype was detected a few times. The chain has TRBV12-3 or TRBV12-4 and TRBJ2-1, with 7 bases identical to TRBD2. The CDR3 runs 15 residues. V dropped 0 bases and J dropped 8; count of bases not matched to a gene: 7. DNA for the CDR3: TGTGCCAGCAGTTTAGCTAGCGGGTATTTCGATGAGCAGTTCTTC. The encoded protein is CASSLASGYFDEQFF.

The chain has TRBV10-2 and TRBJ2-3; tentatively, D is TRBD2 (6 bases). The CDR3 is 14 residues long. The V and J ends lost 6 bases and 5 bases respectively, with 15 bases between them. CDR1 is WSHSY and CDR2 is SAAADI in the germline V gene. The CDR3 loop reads CASSLWERVDTQYF. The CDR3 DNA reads TGCGCCAGCAGCTTGTGGGAGCGGGTAGATACGCAGTATTTT.

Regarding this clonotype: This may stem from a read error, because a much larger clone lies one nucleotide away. The CDR3 sequence: CASSVGGHGYF. The CDR3 bases are TGTGCCAGCAGTGTGGGGGGCCATGGATACTTC. This rearrangement joins TRBV25-1 to TRBJ2-7; D is perhaps TRBD1 or TRBD2 (6 bases each). CDR3 size: 11 residues. Germline CDR1 reads MGHDK; CDR2 reads SYGVNS. V lost 4 bases, J lost 13 bases, and 14 bases lay in between.

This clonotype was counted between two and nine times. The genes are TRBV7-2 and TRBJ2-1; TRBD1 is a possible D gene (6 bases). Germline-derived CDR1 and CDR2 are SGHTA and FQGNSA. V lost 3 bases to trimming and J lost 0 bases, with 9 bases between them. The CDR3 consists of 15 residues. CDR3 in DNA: TGTGCCAGCAGCTTGTTCAGGGGCTCCTACAATGAGCAGTTCTTC. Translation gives CASSLFRGSYNEQFF.

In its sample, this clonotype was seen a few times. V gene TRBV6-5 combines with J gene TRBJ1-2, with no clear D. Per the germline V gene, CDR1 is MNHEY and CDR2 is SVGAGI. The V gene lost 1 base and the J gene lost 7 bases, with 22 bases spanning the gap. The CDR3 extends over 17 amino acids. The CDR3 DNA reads TGTGCCAGCAGTTACTTCGCCCCTGGGTCTCTGGGGTCTGGCTACACCTTC. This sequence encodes CASSYFAPGSLGSGYTF.

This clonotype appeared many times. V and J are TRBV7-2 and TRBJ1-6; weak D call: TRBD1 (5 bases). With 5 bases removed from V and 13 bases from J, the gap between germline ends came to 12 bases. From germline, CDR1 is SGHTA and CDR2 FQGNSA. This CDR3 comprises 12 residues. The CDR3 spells CASSIPRGPLHF. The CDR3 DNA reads TGTGCCAGCAGCATACCCCGGGGGCCCCTCCACTTT.

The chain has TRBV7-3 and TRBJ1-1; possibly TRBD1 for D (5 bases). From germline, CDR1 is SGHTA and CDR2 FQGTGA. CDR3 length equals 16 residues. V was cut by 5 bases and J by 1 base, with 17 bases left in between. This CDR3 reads CASSLRGRPSNTEAFF. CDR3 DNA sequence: TGTGCCAGCAGCCTAAGGGGAAGGCCCTCGAACACTGAAGCTTTCTTT.

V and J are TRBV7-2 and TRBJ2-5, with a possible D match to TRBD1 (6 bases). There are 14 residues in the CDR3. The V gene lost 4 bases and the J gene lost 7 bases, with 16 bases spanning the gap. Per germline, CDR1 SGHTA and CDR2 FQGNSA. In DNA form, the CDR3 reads TGTGCCAGCAGCTGGGGACAACAGAGGGGGACCCAGTACTTC. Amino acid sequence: CASSWGQQRGTQYF. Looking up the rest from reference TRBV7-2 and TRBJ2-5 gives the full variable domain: GAGVSQSPSNKVTEKGKDVELRCDPISGHTALYWYRQSLGQGLEFLIYFQGNSAPDKSGLPSDRFSAERTGGSVSTLTIQRTQQEDSAVYLCASSWGQQRGTQYFGPGTRLLVL.

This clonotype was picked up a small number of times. DNA of the CDR3: TGTGCCAGCAGCCCTCGACTAGCGGGGACCGGGAATGAGCAGTTCTTC. Its protein product is CASSPRLAGTGNEQFF. The V and J genes are TRBV11-2 and TRBJ2-1, with 11 bases aligning to TRBD2. V lost 5 bases to trimming and J lost 7 bases; unmatched junction nucleotides: 10. This CDR3 is built from 16 residues. Germline loops: CDR1 SGHAT, CDR2 FQNNGV.

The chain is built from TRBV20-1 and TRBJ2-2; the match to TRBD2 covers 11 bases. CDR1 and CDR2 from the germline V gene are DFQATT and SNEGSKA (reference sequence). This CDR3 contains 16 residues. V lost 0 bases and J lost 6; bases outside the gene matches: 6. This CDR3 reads CSARDLLAGVAGELFF. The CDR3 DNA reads TGCAGTGCTAGAGATCTACTAGCGGGAGTGGCCGGGGAGCTGTTTTTT.

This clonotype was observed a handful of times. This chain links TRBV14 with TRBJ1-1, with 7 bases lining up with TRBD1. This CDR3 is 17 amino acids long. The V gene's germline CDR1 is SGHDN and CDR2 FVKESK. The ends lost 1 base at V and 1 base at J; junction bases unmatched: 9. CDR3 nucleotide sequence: TGTGCCAGCAGCCAAGGAGGGGGACAGCGCCCGAACACTGAAGCTTTCTTT. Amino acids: CASSQGGGQRPNTEAFF.

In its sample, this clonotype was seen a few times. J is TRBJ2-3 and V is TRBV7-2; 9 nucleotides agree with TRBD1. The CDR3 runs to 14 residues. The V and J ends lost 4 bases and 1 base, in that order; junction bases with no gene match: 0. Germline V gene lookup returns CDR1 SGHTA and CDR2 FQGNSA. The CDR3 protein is CASSWDRGTDTQYF. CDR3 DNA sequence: TGTGCCAGCAGCTGGGACAGGGGCACAGATACGCAGTATTTT.

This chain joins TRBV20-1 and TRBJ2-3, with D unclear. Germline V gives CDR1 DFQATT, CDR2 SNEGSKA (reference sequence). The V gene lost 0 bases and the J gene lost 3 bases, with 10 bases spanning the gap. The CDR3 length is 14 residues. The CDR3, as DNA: TGCAGTGCTAGAGAGCGAGCGAAAACAGATACGCAGTATTTT. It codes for CSARERAKTDTQYF.

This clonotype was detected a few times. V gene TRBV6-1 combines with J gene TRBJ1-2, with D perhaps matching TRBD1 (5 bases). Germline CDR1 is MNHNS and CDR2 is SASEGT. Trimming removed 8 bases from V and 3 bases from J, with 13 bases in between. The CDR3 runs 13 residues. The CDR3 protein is CASRIDRYYGYTF. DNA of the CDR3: TGTGCCAGCCGCATCGACAGATACTATGGCTACACCTTC.

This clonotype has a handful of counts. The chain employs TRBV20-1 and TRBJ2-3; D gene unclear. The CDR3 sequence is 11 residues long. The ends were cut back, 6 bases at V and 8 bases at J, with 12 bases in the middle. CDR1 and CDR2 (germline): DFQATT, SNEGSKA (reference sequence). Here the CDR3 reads CSARMRGTQYF. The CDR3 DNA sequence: TGCAGTGCCCGGATGCGCGGTACGCAGTATTTT.

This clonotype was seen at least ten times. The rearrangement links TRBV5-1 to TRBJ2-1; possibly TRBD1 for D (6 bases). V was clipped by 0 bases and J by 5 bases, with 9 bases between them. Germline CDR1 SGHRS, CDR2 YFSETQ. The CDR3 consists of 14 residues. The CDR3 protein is CASSLGQGNNEQFF. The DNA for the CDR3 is TGCGCCAGCAGCTTGGGCCAGGGGAACAATGAGCAGTTCTTC.

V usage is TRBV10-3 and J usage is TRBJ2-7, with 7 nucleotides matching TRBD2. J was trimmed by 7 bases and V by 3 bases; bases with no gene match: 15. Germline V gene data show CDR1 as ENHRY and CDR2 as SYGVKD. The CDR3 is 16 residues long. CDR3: CAISDIRGLGTGEQYF. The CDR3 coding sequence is TGTGCCATCAGTGACATTAGAGGACTAGGAACGGGGGAGCAGTACTTC.

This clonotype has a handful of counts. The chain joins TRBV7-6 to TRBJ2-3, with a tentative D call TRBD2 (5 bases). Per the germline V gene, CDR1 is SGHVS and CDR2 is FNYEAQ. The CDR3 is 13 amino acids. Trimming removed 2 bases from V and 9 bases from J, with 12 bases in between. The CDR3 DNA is TGTGCCAGCAGCTTATACACCGGGGTAACGCAGTATTTT. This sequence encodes CASSLYTGVTQYF.

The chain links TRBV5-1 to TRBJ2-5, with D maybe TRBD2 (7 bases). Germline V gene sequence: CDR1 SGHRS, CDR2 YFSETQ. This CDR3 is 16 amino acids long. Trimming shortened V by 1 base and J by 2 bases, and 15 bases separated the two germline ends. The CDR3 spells CASSLRGAFQQETQYF. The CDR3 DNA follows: TGCGCCAGCAGCTTGCGGGGGGCCTTTCAACAAGAGACCCAGTACTTC.

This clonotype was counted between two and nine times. CDR3 sequence: CSARDLGGRNQPQHF. The CDR3 nucleotides read TGCAGTGCTAGAGATCTGGGGGGGCGGAATCAGCCCCAGCATTTT. This sequence joins TRBV20-1 and TRBJ1-5; D may be TRBD1 (6 bases). The CDR3 covers 15 residues. Trimming removed 0 bases at V and 4 bases at J, with 13 bases between. Germline CDR1 is DFQATT and CDR2 is SNEGSKA (reference sequence).

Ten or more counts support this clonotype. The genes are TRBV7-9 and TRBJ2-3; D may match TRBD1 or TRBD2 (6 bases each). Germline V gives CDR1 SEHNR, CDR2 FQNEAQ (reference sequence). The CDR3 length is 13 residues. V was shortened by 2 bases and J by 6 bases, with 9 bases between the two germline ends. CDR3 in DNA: TGTGCCAGCAGCTTATGGGGGGCGGATACGCAGTATTTT. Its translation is CASSLWGADTQYF. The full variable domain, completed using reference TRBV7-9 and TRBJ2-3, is DTGVSQNPRHKITKRGQNVTFRCDPISEHNRLYWYRQTLGQGPEFLTYFQNEAQLEKSRLLSDRFSAERPKGSFSTLEIQRTEQGDSAMYLCASSLWGADTQYFGPGTRLTVL.

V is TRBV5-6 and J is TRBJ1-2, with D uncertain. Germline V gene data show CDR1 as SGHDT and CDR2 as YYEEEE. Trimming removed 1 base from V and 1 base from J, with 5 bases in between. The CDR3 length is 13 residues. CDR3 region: CASSLPDNYGYTF. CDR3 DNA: TGTGCCAGCAGCTTGCCAGATAACTATGGCTACACCTTC.